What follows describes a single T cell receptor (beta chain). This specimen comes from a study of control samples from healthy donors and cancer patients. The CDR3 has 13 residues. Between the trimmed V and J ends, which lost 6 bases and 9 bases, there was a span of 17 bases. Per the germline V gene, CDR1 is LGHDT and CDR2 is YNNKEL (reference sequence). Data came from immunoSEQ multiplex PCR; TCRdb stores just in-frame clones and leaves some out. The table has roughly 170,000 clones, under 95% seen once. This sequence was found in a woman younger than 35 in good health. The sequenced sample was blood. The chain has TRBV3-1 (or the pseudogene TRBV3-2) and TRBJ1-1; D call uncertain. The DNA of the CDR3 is TGTGCCAGCAGTGTCGAACCGGGGTTACAAGCTTTCTTT. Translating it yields CASSVEPGLQAFF.